The T cell receptor beta chain under discussion was sequenced for a study of blood T cells in healthy people across ages. It was with a sample-barcoded 5' primer and a J-beta primer mix that a second PCR of roughly 7 to 12 cycles was run. No fewer than 3 million CDR3-containing paired-end reads came from each sample. Each CDR3 protein is one row after TCRdb ran MiXCR on the 5' RACE reads. The sample holds hundreds of thousands of distinct CDR3 sequences; 22% are singletons and the top ten take 22%. From germline, CDR1 is KGHSH and CDR2 LQKENI. With 4 bases removed from V and 4 bases from J, the gap between germline ends came to 15 bases. The CDR3 contains 15 residues. Whole-study results and caveats: It was not known whether donors were CMV positive (a possible confounder of expanded clonotype changes). Estimated diversity, derived from one million T cells, was regarded as an underestimate.

This clonotype has more than one count but fewer than ten. No antigen is known for it. The origin of this receptor is a man in his sixties or seventies in good health. This rearrangement joins TRBV18 to TRBJ2-3; D possibly corresponds to TRBD1 (5 bases). Sequenced input: blood. The CDR3 here is CASSLLPDKSDTQYF. CDR3 DNA sequence: TGTGCCAGCTCACTCCTCCCGGACAAATCAGATACGCAGTATTTT.